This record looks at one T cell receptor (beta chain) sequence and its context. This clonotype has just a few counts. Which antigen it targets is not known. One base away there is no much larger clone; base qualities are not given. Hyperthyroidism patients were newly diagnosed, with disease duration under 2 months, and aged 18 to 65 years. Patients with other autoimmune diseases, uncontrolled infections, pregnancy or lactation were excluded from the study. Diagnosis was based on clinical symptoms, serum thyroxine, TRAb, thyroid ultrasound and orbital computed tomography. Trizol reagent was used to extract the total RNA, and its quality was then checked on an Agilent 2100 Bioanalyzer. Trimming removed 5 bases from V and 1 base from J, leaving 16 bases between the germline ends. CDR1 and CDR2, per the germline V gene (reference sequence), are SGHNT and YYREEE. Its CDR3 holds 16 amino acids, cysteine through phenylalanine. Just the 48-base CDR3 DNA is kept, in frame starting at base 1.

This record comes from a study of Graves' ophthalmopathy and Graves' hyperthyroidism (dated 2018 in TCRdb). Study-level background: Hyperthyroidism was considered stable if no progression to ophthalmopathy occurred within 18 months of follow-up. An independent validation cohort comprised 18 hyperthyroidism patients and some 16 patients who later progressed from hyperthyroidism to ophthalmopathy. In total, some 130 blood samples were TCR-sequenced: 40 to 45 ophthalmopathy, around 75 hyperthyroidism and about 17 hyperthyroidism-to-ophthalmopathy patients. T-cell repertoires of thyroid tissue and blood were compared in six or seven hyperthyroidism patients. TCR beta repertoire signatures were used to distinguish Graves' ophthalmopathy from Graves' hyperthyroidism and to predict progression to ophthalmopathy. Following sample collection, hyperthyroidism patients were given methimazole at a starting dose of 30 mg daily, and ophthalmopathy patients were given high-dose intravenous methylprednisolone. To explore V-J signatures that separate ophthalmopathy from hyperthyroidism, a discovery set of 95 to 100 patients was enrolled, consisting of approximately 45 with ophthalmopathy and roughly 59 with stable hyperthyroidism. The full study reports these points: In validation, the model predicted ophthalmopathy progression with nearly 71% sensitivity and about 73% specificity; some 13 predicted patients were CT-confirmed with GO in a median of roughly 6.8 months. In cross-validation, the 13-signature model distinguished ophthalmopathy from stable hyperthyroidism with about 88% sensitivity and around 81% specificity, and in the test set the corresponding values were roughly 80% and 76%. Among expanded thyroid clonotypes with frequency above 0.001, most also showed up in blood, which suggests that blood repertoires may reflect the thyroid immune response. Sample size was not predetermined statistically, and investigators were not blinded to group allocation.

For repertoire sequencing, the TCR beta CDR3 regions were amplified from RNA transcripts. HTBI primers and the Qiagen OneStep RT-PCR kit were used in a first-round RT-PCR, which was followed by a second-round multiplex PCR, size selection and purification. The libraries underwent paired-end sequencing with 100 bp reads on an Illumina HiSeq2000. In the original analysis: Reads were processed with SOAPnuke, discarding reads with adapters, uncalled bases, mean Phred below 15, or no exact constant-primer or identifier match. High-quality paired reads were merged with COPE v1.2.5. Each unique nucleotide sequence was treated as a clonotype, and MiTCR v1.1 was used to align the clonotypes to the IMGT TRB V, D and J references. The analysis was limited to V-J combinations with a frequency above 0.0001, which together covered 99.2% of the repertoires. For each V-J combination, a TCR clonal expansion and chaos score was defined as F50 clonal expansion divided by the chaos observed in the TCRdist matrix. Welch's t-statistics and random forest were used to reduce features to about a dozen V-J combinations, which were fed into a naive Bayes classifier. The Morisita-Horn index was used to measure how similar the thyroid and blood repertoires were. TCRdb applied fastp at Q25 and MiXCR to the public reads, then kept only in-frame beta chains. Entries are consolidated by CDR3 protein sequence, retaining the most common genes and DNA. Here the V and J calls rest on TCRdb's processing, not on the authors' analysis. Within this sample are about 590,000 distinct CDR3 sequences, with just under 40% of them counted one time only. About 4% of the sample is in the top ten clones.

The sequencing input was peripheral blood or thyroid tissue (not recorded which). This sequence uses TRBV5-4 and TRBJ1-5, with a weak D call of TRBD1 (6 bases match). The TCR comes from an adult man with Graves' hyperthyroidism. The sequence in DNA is TGTGCCAGCAGATTTGGTGGGGGGGCGAGCAATCAGCCCCAGCATTTT. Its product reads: CASRFGGGASNQPQHF. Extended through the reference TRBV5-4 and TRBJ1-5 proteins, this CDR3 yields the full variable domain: ETGVTQSPTHLIKTRGQQVTLRCSSQSGHNTVSWYQQALGQGPQFIFQYYREEENGRGNFPPRFSGLQFPNYSSELNVNALELDDSALYLCASRFGGGASNQPQHFGDGTRLSIL.